The 29 T cell receptor beta chains below all came from one sample that was sequenced in a study of T cells in Graves' hyperthyroidism and ophthalmopathy. Regions amplified from RNA transcripts were the TCR beta CDR3 regions. The study used the HTBI primer set for a first-round RT-PCR of the TCR CDR3. TCRdb fed the multiplex PCR reads into MiXCR, producing one record per CDR3 protein. The table includes 250,000 to 350,000 distinct CDR3 sequences, approximately 17% detected once. The sample comprised blood. The receptors derive from a woman aged 60-70 years with Graves' ophthalmopathy.

This chain joins TRBV27 and TRBJ2-2; TRBD1 aligns across 11 bases. V shed 4 bases and J 7 bases; nucleotides not matched to a gene: 5. Germline-derived CDR1 and CDR2 are MNHEY and SMNVEV (reference sequence). This CDR3 spans 15 amino acids. CDR3 protein: CASSSRDRGFGELFF. CDR3 in DNA: TGTGCCAGCAGTTCCCGGGACAGGGGGTTCGGGGAGCTGTTTTTT.

A remark on this clonotype: Being one base from a much bigger clone, this may be a read error. The rearrangement joins TRBV29-1 to TRBJ1-5; the D gene is possibly TRBD1 (5 bases). Germline V gene data show CDR1 as SQVTM and CDR2 as ANQGSEA. V lost 4 bases, J lost 6 bases, and 7 bases lay in between. This CDR3 region has 11 residues. CDR3 in amino acids: CSVGGGQPQHF. DNA for the CDR3: TGCAGCGTTGGTGGGGGTCAGCCCCAGCATTTT.

This clonotype was observed a handful of times. The chain uses TRBV18 and TRBJ1-1, with TRBD1 as a possible D gene (5 bases). Trimming shortened V by 3 bases and J by 7 bases, and 21 bases separated the two germline ends. The germline V gene has CDR1 KGHSH and CDR2 LQKENI. The CDR3 has 16 residues. The CDR3 sequence: CASSPGLMGGFIEAFF. In nucleotides, the CDR3 is TGTGCCAGCTCACCCGGGCTAATGGGGGGGTTTATTGAAGCTTTCTTT.

The CDR3 DNA is TGCAGCGTTGAAAAGCTAGCGGGAGTTTCCCTCGAGCAGTACTTC. Its translation is CSVEKLAGVSLEQYF. The V gene is TRBV29-1, the J gene TRBJ2-7, with 10 bases fitting TRBD2. Germline CDR1 SQVTM, CDR2 ANQGSEA. This CDR3 contains 15 residues. The V and J ends lost 2 bases and 6 bases, in that order; junction bases with no gene match: 10.

This clonotype was detected ten times or more. The chain combines TRBV6-2 or TRBV6-3 with TRBJ2-3; D is possibly TRBD1 or TRBD2 (6 bases each). The CDR3 is 14 residues long. Trimming removed 8 bases from V and 6 bases from J, with 18 bases in between. Germline loops: CDR1 MNHEY, CDR2 SVGEGT. CDR3 region: CASRARGPRDTQYF. CDR3 nucleotides: TGTGCCAGCCGCGCTCGGGGGCCGCGCGATACGCAGTATTTT.

The sample holds a few counts of this clonotype. The CDR3 coding sequence is TGTGCCAGCAGCCCTGTTGCGGGGAGCAACGAGCAGTACTTC. It codes for CASSPVAGSNEQYF. The chain uses TRBV7-9 and TRBJ2-7, with D possibly matching TRBD2 (6 bases). There are 14 residues in the CDR3. The germline CDR1 and CDR2 sequences are SEHNR and FQNEAQ (reference sequence). The ends were cut back, 5 bases at V and 5 bases at J, with 16 bases in the middle.

In this sample, this clonotype turned up a few times. J is TRBJ1-2 and V is TRBV24-1; weak D call: TRBD1 (6 bases). The V end lost 4 bases, the J end lost 6 bases, and 14 bases lay between the germline ends. This CDR3 region has 14 residues. Germline V gene data show CDR1 as KGHDR and CDR2 as SFDVKD. The CDR3 DNA sequence: TGTGCCACCAGTGACGCAGTGACAGGAGATGGCTACACCTTC. Translating gives CATSDAVTGDGYTF.

At least ten counts were recorded for this clonotype. The chain couples TRBV6-2 or TRBV6-3 to TRBJ2-7, with TRBD1 matching over 7 bases. V was clipped by 7 bases and J by 0 bases; unmatched bases: 9. The CDR3 sequence is 15 residues long. Looked up from germline, CDR1 is MNHEY and CDR2 is SVGEGT. The CDR3 DNA is TGTGCCAGCAACCTCGCCGGGGACAGCTCCTACGAGCAGTACTTC. Amino acid sequence: CASNLAGDSSYEQYF.

This clonotype was found a few times. The chain carries TRBV30 and TRBJ2-3; D is undetermined. CDR3 length equals 12 residues. Germline values: CDR1 GTSNPN, CDR2 SVGIG (reference sequence). Between the trimmed V and J ends, which lost 5 bases and 6 bases, there was a span of 12 bases. The CDR3 protein is CAWGKDRDTQYF. DNA of the CDR3: TGTGCCTGGGGAAAAGACCGGGATACGCAGTATTTT.

This clonotype has at least ten counts. The chain has TRBV20-1 and TRBJ1-1; 8 bases align to TRBD1. The germline V gene encodes CDR1 DFQATT and CDR2 SNEGSKA (reference sequence). This CDR3 is 12 amino acids long. The ends lost 8 bases at V and 7 bases at J; junction bases unmatched: 9. CDR3 region: CSSVDRADEAFF. The CDR3 DNA follows: TGCAGTTCGGTGGACAGGGCTGATGAAGCTTTCTTT.

This rearrangement joins TRBV7-8 to TRBJ2-1, with 11 bases that match TRBD2. CDR1 is SGHVS, CDR2 FQNEAQ, per germline. The ends lost 1 base at V and 4 bases at J; junction bases unmatched: 3. The CDR3 spans 16 residues. The CDR3 DNA sequence: TGTGCCAGCAGCTTAGTAACTAGCGGGAGATACAATGAGCAGTTCTTC. It translates to CASSLVTSGRYNEQFF.

This clonotype was detected ten times or more. V usage is TRBV27 and J usage is TRBJ1-1; TRBD1 matches at 9 bases. CDR1 is MNHEY, CDR2 SMNVEV, per germline (reference sequence). Trimming took 0 bases from V and 4 from J; bases not matched to a gene: 6. The CDR3 extends over 16 amino acids. The CDR3 DNA is TGTGCCAGCAGTTTATCGCGGACAGGGGTTTTCACTGAAGCTTTCTTT. Translating gives CASSLSRTGVFTEAFF.

V and J are TRBV19 and TRBJ1-5; D is possibly TRBD1 (6 bases). This CDR3 is built from 15 residues. The ends were cut back, 7 bases at V and 5 bases at J, with 18 bases in the middle. Germline V gene data show CDR1 as LNHDA and CDR2 as SQIVND (reference sequence). CDR3 DNA sequence: TGTGCCAGTACCCCAGGCGGACAGCCCTATCAGCCCCAGCATTTT. This sequence encodes CASTPGGQPYQPQHF.

This clonotype was counted many times. This sequence joins TRBV28 and TRBJ2-5; TRBD1 is a possible D gene (5 bases). The CDR3 extends over 15 amino acids. Trimming stripped 3 bases from V and 4 bases from J, with 15 bases between. Germline lookup yields CDR1 MDHEN and CDR2 SYDVKM. CDR3 DNA: TGTGCCAGCAGTTTCCAGGTCTCCCAGGGAGAGACCCAGTACTTC. It specifies CASSFQVSQGETQYF.

This clonotype has a handful of counts. This rearrangement joins TRBV4-2 to TRBJ2-4, with D possibly matching TRBD1 (7 bases). V was shortened by 1 base and J by 0 bases, with 16 bases between the two germline ends. CDR3 length: 18 amino acids. CDR1 is LGHNA and CDR2 is YNFKEQ in the germline V gene. CDR3 protein: CASSQVGGQAVAKNIQYF. CDR3 nucleotides: TGTGCCAGCAGCCAAGTGGGAGGACAGGCAGTAGCCAAAAACATTCAGTACTTC.

J is TRBJ2-7 and V is TRBV19; 12 positions agree with TRBD1. V lost 2 bases, J lost 8 bases, and 16 bases stayed unmatched. CDR3 length: 18 amino acids. Germline assignment: CDR1 LNHDA and CDR2 SQIVND (reference sequence). The CDR3 nucleotides read TGTGCCAGTAGTATAACGGGACAGGGGGCTGTTCAAGGACGGAAGCAGTACTTC. Translation: CASSITGQGAVQGRKQYF.

The chain carries TRBV6-1 and TRBJ2-5, with 9 nucleotides matching TRBD2. CDR1 and CDR2 (germline): MNHNS, SASEGT. This CDR3 contains 16 residues. J lost 4 bases, V lost 6 bases, and 12 bases had no gene match. CDR3 coding DNA: TGTGCCAGCAGCCGCGGTCGCGGGGGGGGCGGAGAGACCCAGTACTTC. Its translation is CASSRGRGGGGETQYF.

As to this clonotype: A junction boundary mismatches the germline segment, possibly from a read error. The chain combines TRBV6-1 with TRBJ1-3, with D possibly TRBD1 on 5 matching bases. Germline CDR1 reads MNHNS; CDR2 reads SASEGT. CDR3 length equals 16 residues. The CDR3 DNA sequence: TGTGCCAGCAGTAAAGCCCGACAGCTCTCTGGAAACACCATATATTTT. It yields the protein CASSKARQLSGNTIYF.

This clonotype has at least ten counts. The chain uses TRBV11-2 and TRBJ2-3; 9 bases agree with TRBD2. This CDR3 region has 15 residues. V trimming: 4 bases; J trimming: 3 bases; junction bases outside the gene matches: 5. The germline V gene has CDR1 SGHAT and CDR2 FQNNGV. CDR3 loop: CASSYTSGFTDTQYF. CDR3 sequence (DNA): TGTGCCAGCAGCTATACTAGCGGGTTTACAGATACGCAGTATTTT.

This clonotype was recorded a few times. The junction shows a germline mismatch at one end, possibly a read error. CDR3 protein: CASSRGRHTETFF. CDR3 coding DNA: TGTGCCAGCAGCCGGGGACGGCACACTGAAACTTTCTTT. The chain combines TRBV7-9 with TRBJ1-1, with D tentatively TRBD1 (5 bases). Germline CDR1 is SEHNR and CDR2 is FQNEAQ (reference sequence). The CDR3 is 13 amino acids.

This clonotype was counted between two and nine times. The chain carries TRBV15 and TRBJ1-2; D is unclear. Germline lookup yields CDR1 LNHNV and CDR2 YYDKDF (reference sequence). V gave up 5 bases and J gave up 7 bases, with 20 bases separating them. CDR3 length: 15 amino acids. CDR3 protein: CATSSGSGRPSGYTF. The CDR3 DNA follows: TGTGCCACCAGCTCGGGATCGGGCAGGCCGAGTGGCTACACCTTC.

This clonotype has at least ten counts. The rearrangement links TRBV6-1 to TRBJ1-1, with TRBD1 as a possible D gene (5 bases). With 5 bases removed from V and 0 bases from J, the gap between germline ends came to 7 bases. The length of the CDR3 is 13 residues. Germline-derived CDR1 and CDR2 are MNHNS and SASEGT. The CDR3 region has the DNA TGTGCCAGCAGTCGGGGCGTGAACACTGAAGCTTTCTTT. This sequence encodes CASSRGVNTEAFF.

This clonotype was recorded at least ten times. This sequence joins TRBV5-1 and TRBJ2-2; TRBD1 aligns across 7 bases. The J segment lost 7 bases and the V segment lost 4 bases, leaving 4 bases of the junction unmatched. The germline gives CDR1 SGHRS, CDR2 YFSETQ. The CDR3 has 13 residues. The CDR3 nucleotides read TGCGCCAGCAGCACAGGGGCATTCGGGGAGCTGTTTTTT. Translated, it gives CASSTGAFGELFF.

This clonotype was picked up a small number of times. The chain is built from TRBV27 and TRBJ2-7; D call uncertain. The CDR3 totals 13 residues. Per germline, CDR1 MNHEY and CDR2 SMNVEV (reference sequence). Trimming shortened V by 1 base and J by 4 bases, and 8 bases separated the two germline ends. The CDR3 protein is CASSLYSRYEQYF. CDR3 DNA sequence: TGTGCCAGCAGTTTATATTCAAGGTACGAGCAGTACTTC.

This clonotype occurred many times. The rearrangement links TRBV4-1 to TRBJ1-1; D is unresolved. Germline CDR1 and CDR2: MGHRA and YSYEKL. The CDR3 consists of 13 residues. Between the trimmed V and J ends, which lost 8 bases and 3 bases, there was a span of 13 bases. The CDR3, as DNA: TGCGCCAGCTCTGGGGTCCCTTACACTGAAGCTTTCTTT. Amino acids: CASSGVPYTEAFF.

This clonotype has at least ten counts. This sequence joins TRBV7-2 and TRBJ2-3; D is perhaps TRBD2 (5 bases). Trimming cost V 5 bases and J 0 bases, with 18 bases left between them. This CDR3 comprises 17 residues. Per the germline V gene, CDR1 is SGHTA and CDR2 is FQGNSA. CDR3 in DNA: TGTGCCAGCAGCCCACTCGGGGTGCGCCATAGCACAGATACGCAGTATTTT. This codes for CASSPLGVRHSTDTQYF.

Only a few counts were recorded for this clonotype. The chain uses TRBV20-1 and TRBJ2-1, with 7 bases fitting TRBD2. This CDR3 spans 15 amino acids. J gave up 5 bases and V 6 bases, and 13 bases lay outside the gene matches. CDR1 DFQATT and CDR2 SNEGSKA come from the germline V gene (reference sequence). The CDR3 bases are TGCAGTGCCCTCAACAGCGGGAAAGGTGACAATGAGCAGTTCTTC. Translated: CSALNSGKGDNEQFF.

At least ten counts were recorded for this clonotype. The J gene is TRBJ1-4, the V gene TRBV28; 10 bases agree with TRBD1. The CDR3 has 14 residues. Trimming cost V 4 bases and J 7 bases; bases outside gene matches: 3. In germline, CDR1 is MDHEN, CDR2 SYDVKM. DNA of the CDR3: TGTGCCAGCAGTTCCGGGACAGGGGCTGAAAAACTGTTTTTT. This codes for CASSSGTGAEKLFF. The whole variable domain, remainder taken from reference TRBV28 and TRBJ1-4, is DVKVTQSSRYLVKRTGEKVFLECVQDMDHENMFWYRQDPGLGLRLIYFSYDVKMKEKGDIPEGYSVSREKKERFSLILESASTNQTSMYLCASSSGTGAEKLFFGSGTQLSVL.

At least ten counts were recorded for this clonotype. J is TRBJ2-1 and V is TRBV4-2; 13 bases align to TRBD2. The length of the CDR3 is 16 residues. The germline CDR1 and CDR2 sequences are LGHNA and YNFKEQ. Germline trimming cut 1 base from V and 9 bases from J; bases unmatched to any gene: 6. CDR3 sequence (DNA): TGTGCCAGCAGCCAAGCCGGGACTAGCGGGGTGATTGAGCAGTTCTTC. This encodes CASSQAGTSGVIEQFF.